The 27 T cell receptor beta chains listed next were all sequenced from one sample in a study of T-cell memory formation after mild COVID-19. TCRdb fed the 5' RACE reads into MiXCR, producing one record per CDR3 protein. Here the sample spans 150,000 to 200,000 distinct CDR3 sequences, roughly 11% being singletons. Sequencing used PBMCs or a T cell subset sorted from them (not recorded which). The receptor source for this set is a young man who had mild COVID-19 (a few samples of this study predate the infection). Cell type and time point are not known.

This clonotype was counted between two and nine times. This sequence joins TRBV4-2 and TRBJ1-1; TRBD1 might be the D (6 bases). The CDR3 sequence is 14 residues long. The V end was cut by 5 bases, the J end by 4 bases, with 14 bases between. Germline V CDR1 and CDR2: LGHNA, YNFKEQ. CDR3 loop: CASSGLQGGTEAFF. The DNA of the CDR3 is TGTGCCAGCAGCGGACTCCAAGGGGGCACTGAAGCTTTCTTT.

This clonotype was seen more than once but under ten times. The gene calls are TRBV6-5 and TRBJ1-5; 8 bases map to TRBD1. V was pared by 2 bases and J by 7 bases, with 7 bases of the junction left unmatched. There are 15 residues in the CDR3. CDR1 is MNHEY and CDR2 is SVGAGI in the germline V gene. For the CDR3, the DNA is TGTGCCAGCAGTTACGAGCGGACAGGGCAGCAGCCCCAGCATTTT. This encodes CASSYERTGQQPQHF.

The chain employs TRBV20-1 and TRBJ2-3; D may be TRBD1 (6 bases). CDR1 is DFQATT and CDR2 is SNEGSKA in the germline V gene (reference sequence). Trimming removed 6 bases at V and 5 bases at J, with 18 bases between. The CDR3 sequence is 14 residues long. The CDR3 reads CSAIQGSSGDTQYF. CDR3 bases: TGCAGTGCGATACAGGGTAGTTCCGGAGATACGCAGTATTTT.

This rearrangement joins TRBV28 to TRBJ1-1, with TRBD1 matching over 8 bases. Germline V gene data show CDR1 as MDHEN and CDR2 as SYDVKM. The CDR3 extends over 15 amino acids. V gave up 5 bases and J gave up 5 bases; unmatched junction bases: 10. The CDR3, as DNA: TGTGCCAGCAGTACTTCTTCAGGGGGCTGGACTGAAGCTTTCTTT. It specifies CASSTSSGGWTEAFF.

The chain joins TRBV7-2 to TRBJ1-5, with a tentative D call TRBD1 (5 bases). The CDR3 has 14 amino acids. Trimming took 5 bases from V and 5 from J, leaving 13 bases between them. Germline V gives CDR1 SGHTA, CDR2 FQGNSA. The DNA for the CDR3 is TGTGCCAGCAGCGGGACGTCGAGGGATCAGCCCCAGCATTTT. It translates to CASSGTSRDQPQHF.

V and J are TRBV6-6 and TRBJ2-7; D is uncertain. The CDR3 totals 13 residues. Trimming removed 0 bases from V and 4 bases from J, with 7 bases in between. Per germline, CDR1 MNHNY and CDR2 SVGAGI (reference sequence). CDR3 nucleotide sequence: TGTGCCAGCAGTTACTCGAAAGGTTACGAGCAGTACGTC. Residues: CASSYSKGYEQYV.

This chain uses TRBV7-2 with TRBJ1-3; D uncertain. Trimming pared 4 bases from V and 3 bases from J, leaving 10 bases between. Germline-derived CDR1 and CDR2 are SGHTA and FQGNSA. The CDR3 is 14 residues long. The CDR3 protein is CASSSAMFGNTIYF. The CDR3 DNA follows: TGTGCCAGCAGCTCCGCTATGTTTGGAAACACCATATATTTT.

The chain links TRBV7-2 to TRBJ2-5; D uncertain. The CDR3 length is 15 residues. Trimming took 4 bases from V and 2 from J, leaving 14 bases between them. From germline, CDR1 is SGHTA and CDR2 FQGNSA. The CDR3 here is CASSYTRLTQETQYF. CDR3 bases: TGTGCCAGCAGCTATACCCGGCTTACTCAAGAGACCCAGTACTTC.

The CDR3 coding sequence is TGTGCCAGCAGCTCCCTCCTTACTGGGGTCGAGCAGTACTTC. The encoded protein is CASSSLLTGVEQYF. The genes are TRBV7-9 and TRBJ2-7; D is unclear. V lost 4 bases and J 6 bases, leaving 16 bases between the germline ends. This CDR3 is built from 14 residues. CDR1 and CDR2 (germline): SEHNR, FQNEAQ (reference sequence). Filled out from reference TRBV7-9 and TRBJ2-7, the complete variable domain reads DTGVSQNPRHKITKRGQNVTFRCDPISEHNRLYWYRQTLGQGPEFLTYFQNEAQLEKSRLLSDRFSAERPKGSFSTLEIQRTEQGDSAMYLCASSSLLTGVEQYFGPGTRLTVT.

This clonotype has more than one count but fewer than ten. CDR3 bases: TGTGCCAGCAGTTACGTGGGACAGGGAAATGAAAAACTGTTTTTT. Translated, it gives CASSYVGQGNEKLFF. The chain carries TRBV27 and TRBJ1-4; 9 nucleotides align to TRBD1. The germline V gene has CDR1 MNHEY and CDR2 SMNVEV (reference sequence). The CDR3 is 15 residues long. Trimming removed 4 bases from V and 5 bases from J; junction bases left unmatched: 5.

This clonotype has more than one count but fewer than ten. The chain uses TRBV7-8 and TRBJ2-1; D remains unclear. The CDR3 covers 14 residues. Germline CDR1 reads SGHVS; CDR2 reads FQNEAQ. The V end was cut by 1 base, the J end by 7 bases, with 11 bases between. The CDR3 coding sequence is TGTGCCAGCAGCTTAGGACAAGTTGGAAATGAGCAGTTCTTC. Translated, it gives CASSLGQVGNEQFF. The entire variable domain, with the rest obtained from reference TRBV7-8 and TRBJ2-1, is as follows: GAGVSQSPRYKVAKRGQDVALRCDPISGHVSLFWYQQALGQGPEFLTYFQNEAQLDKSGLPSDRFFAERPEGSVSTLKIQRTQQEDSAVYLCASSLGQVGNEQFFGPGTRLTVL.

This clonotype was picked up a small number of times. V gene TRBV5-1 combines with J gene TRBJ2-5; 10 bases line up with TRBD2. Losses at the gene ends were 4 bases for V and 0 bases for J; bases not matched to a gene: 3. In germline, CDR1 is SGHRS, CDR2 YFSETQ. The CDR3 totals 15 residues. The CDR3 loop is CASSITSGDQETQYF. The CDR3 nucleotides are TGCGCCAGCAGCATAACTAGCGGGGACCAAGAGACCCAGTACTTC.

This clonotype was seen ten or more times. The chain is built from TRBV4-1 and TRBJ1-1; the match to TRBD1 covers 7 bases. Per germline, CDR1 MGHRA and CDR2 YSYEKL. V trimming: 4 bases; J trimming: 0 bases; junction bases outside the gene matches: 20. The CDR3 is 20 residues long. The CDR3 nucleotides read TGCGCCAGCAGCCCACGGCAGGGGGTACGTACCACGGAAATGAACACTGAAGCTTTCTTT. Residues: CASSPRQGVRTTEMNTEAFF.

This sequence joins TRBV7-2 and TRBJ2-3; a weak D match, TRBD1 (6 bases). The length of the CDR3 is 13 residues. Trimming left V 5 bases short and J 3 bases short, with 9 bases between. In germline, CDR1 is SGHTA, CDR2 FQGNSA. CDR3 sequence: CASSMRGTDTQYF. CDR3 in DNA: TGTGCCAGCAGCATGAGGGGGACAGATACGCAGTATTTT.

This clonotype occurred a few times. This chain uses TRBV7-2 with TRBJ1-1, with D uncertain. Germline CDR1 reads SGHTA; CDR2 reads FQGNSA. The germline V and J ends were trimmed by 7 bases and 1 base, with 13 bases remaining between them. There are 14 residues in the CDR3. The CDR3 here is CASKWRSSNTEAFF. The CDR3 DNA sequence: TGTGCCAGCAAATGGAGAAGCTCGAACACTGAAGCTTTCTTT.

The chain has TRBV5-1 and TRBJ2-1; 8 nucleotides agree with TRBD2. V lost 4 bases, J lost 8 bases, and 8 bases stayed unmatched. CDR3 length: 14 amino acids. Germline CDR1 reads SGHRS; CDR2 reads YFSETQ. The CDR3 loop is CASSTLSGGDEQFF. The CDR3 coding sequence is TGCGCCAGCAGCACCCTAAGCGGGGGTGATGAGCAGTTCTTC.

The rearrangement links TRBV27 to TRBJ1-5; the D gene is possibly TRBD1 (5 bases). Germline CDR1 and CDR2: MNHEY and SMNVEV (reference sequence). The CDR3 is 16 amino acids. V lost 5 bases and J lost 0, with 14 bases in between. The CDR3 DNA sequence: TGTGCCAGCAGTCCGGCAGGGCCATATAGCAATCAGCCCCAGCATTTT. As protein: CASSPAGPYSNQPQHF.

This clonotype was observed a few times. V is TRBV5-4 and J is TRBJ2-5, with D tentatively TRBD2 (5 bases). There are 15 residues in the CDR3. V shed 3 bases and J shed 5 bases, with 17 bases lying between them. Germline V lookup: CDR1 SGHNT, CDR2 YYREEE (reference sequence). The CDR3 DNA reads as TGTGCCAGCAGCTCGGCGCTGTCGTCGGGGGAGACCCAGTACTTC. Amino acids: CASSSALSSGETQYF.

This clonotype was counted between two and nine times. This rearrangement joins TRBV9 to TRBJ2-5, with 7 nucleotides matching TRBD2. This CDR3 comprises 14 residues. CDR1 and CDR2 from the germline V gene are SGDLS and YYNGEE. V was pared by 0 bases and J by 5 bases, with 4 bases of the junction left unmatched. CDR3 DNA: TGTGCCAGCAGCGTAGAGCCCGGGGGGGAGACCCAGTACTTC. Its protein product is CASSVEPGGETQYF.

This clonotype occurred a few times. The chain is built from TRBV18 and TRBJ1-3, with D hard to call. V dropped 1 base and J dropped 4 bases, with 11 bases sitting between them. CDR3 length equals 15 residues. Looked up from germline, CDR1 is KGHSH and CDR2 is LQKENI. This CDR3 reads CASSPQRVGGNTIYF. CDR3 bases: TGTGCCAGCTCACCACAAAGGGTAGGAGGAAACACCATATATTTT.

This clonotype was counted many times. The chain has TRBV18 and TRBJ2-1, with 9 nucleotides matching TRBD1. The CDR3 runs to 13 residues. Germline lookup yields CDR1 KGHSH and CDR2 LQKENI. Trimming cost V 6 bases and J 7 bases; bases outside gene matches: 4. For the CDR3, the DNA is TGTGCCAGCTCTCCCGGGACAGGGAATGAGCAGTTCTTC. Translating gives CASSPGTGNEQFF.

The CDR3 DNA reads TGCAGCGTTGGTTGGAGTATGTTTTCTGAGCAGTTCTTC. Its protein product is CSVGWSMFSEQFF. The J gene is TRBJ2-1, the V gene TRBV29-1, with D unclear. CDR1 and CDR2 (germline): SQVTM, ANQGSEA. Trimming pared 4 bases from V and 9 bases from J, leaving 16 bases between. The CDR3 runs to 13 residues.

This chain joins TRBV19 and TRBJ1-3, with no clear D. V lost 8 bases and J lost 0, with 11 bases in between. The CDR3 is 14 residues long. CDR1 is LNHDA, CDR2 SQIVND, per germline (reference sequence). DNA of the CDR3: TGTGCCAGTCGACCGGATCACTCTGGAAACACCATATATTTT. It codes for CASRPDHSGNTIYF.

This clonotype was observed at least ten times. This chain links TRBV20-1 with TRBJ2-3; D gene uncertain. The germline V and J ends were trimmed by 0 bases and 2 bases, with 15 bases remaining between them. Per the germline V gene, CDR1 is DFQATT and CDR2 is SNEGSKA (reference sequence). CDR3 size: 16 residues. The CDR3: CSARDLERPSTDTQYF. CDR3 bases: TGCAGTGCTAGAGATCTGGAAAGACCATCCACAGATACGCAGTATTTT.

The CDR3 coding sequence is TGCAGTGCTAGCCCAAGACTAGTGTCCCGGGAGCAGTACTTC. It is translated as CSASPRLVSREQYF. The chain recombines TRBV20-1 with TRBJ2-7; perhaps TRBD2 as D (6 bases). Germline V gene lookup returns CDR1 DFQATT and CDR2 SNEGSKA (reference sequence). With 3 bases removed from V and 7 bases from J, the gap between germline ends came to 19 bases. The CDR3 runs 14 residues.

This clonotype was counted many times. The rearrangement joins TRBV7-9 to TRBJ1-5, with TRBD1 as a possible D gene (6 bases). CDR3 length: 13 amino acids. V dropped 2 bases and J dropped 4 bases, with 6 bases sitting between them. The V gene's germline CDR1 is SEHNR and CDR2 FQNEAQ (reference sequence). The CDR3 spells CASSLQGNQPQHF. The CDR3, as DNA: TGTGCCAGCAGCTTACAGGGGAATCAGCCCCAGCATTTT.

This clonotype was counted at least ten times. The rearrangement uses TRBV9 and TRBJ2-3; 7 bases are a match to TRBD1. The CDR3 has 18 residues. V lost 5 bases, J lost 6 bases, and 21 bases stayed unmatched. CDR1 and CDR2 (germline): SGDLS, YYNGEE. For the CDR3, the DNA is TGTGCCAGCAGTGAAAGAGGGTATCAGGGGGATTCCGGGGATACGCAGTATTTT. Translated: CASSERGYQGDSGDTQYF.